The rows below give T cell receptor beta chains drawn from one sample of a study of cytomegalovirus exposure and HLA in healthy donors. TCRdb keeps only in-frame clones here, not all; method: immunoSEQ multiplex PCR. The table lists roughly 110,000 clones, approximately 80% of them singletons, with approximately 11% in the top ten. The sample taken for sequencing was PBMCs. These receptors were obtained from a man aged 35 to 55 in good health and CMV-seropositive. The conserved cysteine and the conserved F or W are not part of the CDR3 here.

ASSLRRDSYYEQY TRBJ2-7 TRBV5-8
ASSLAPRQGVGEQF TRBJ2-1 TRBV7-7
ASSDTERGEQF TRBJ2-1 TRBV6-4
ASSPRTGSSNSPLH TRBJ1-6 TRBV18
ASSQPTGGQNYGYT TRBJ1-2 TRBV4-1
ASKGRQARFMETQY TRBJ2-5 TRBV28
ASSLADRYEQY TRBJ2-7 TRBV5-4
ASSEAPSWSGVNSPLH TRBJ1-6 TRBV6-1
ASRLTGEANQPQH TRBJ1-5 TRBV6-5
ASTWSGGALDIQY TRBJ2-4 TRBV2